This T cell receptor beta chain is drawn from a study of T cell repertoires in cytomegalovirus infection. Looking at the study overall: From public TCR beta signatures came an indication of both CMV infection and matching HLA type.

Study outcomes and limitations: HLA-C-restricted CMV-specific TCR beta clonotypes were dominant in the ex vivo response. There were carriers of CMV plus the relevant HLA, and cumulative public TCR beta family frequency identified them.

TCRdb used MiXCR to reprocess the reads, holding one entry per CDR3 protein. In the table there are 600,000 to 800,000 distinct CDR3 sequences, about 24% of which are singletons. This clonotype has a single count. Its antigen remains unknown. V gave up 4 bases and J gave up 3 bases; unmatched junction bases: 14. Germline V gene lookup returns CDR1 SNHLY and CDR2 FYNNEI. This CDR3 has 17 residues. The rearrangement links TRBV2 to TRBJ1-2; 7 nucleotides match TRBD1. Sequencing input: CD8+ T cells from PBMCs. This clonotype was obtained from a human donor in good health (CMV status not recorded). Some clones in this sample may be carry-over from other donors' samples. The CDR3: CASSVMDRPMRDYGYTF. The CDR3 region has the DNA TGTGCCAGCAGTGTAATGGACAGGCCCATGCGGGACTATGGCTACACCTTC. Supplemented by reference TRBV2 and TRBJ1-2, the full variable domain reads EPEVTQTPSHQVTQMGQEVILRCVPISNHLYFYWYRQILGQKVEFLVSFYNNEISEKSEIFDDQFSVERPDGSNFTLKIRSTKLEDSAMYFCASSVMDRPMRDYGYTFGSGTRLTVV.